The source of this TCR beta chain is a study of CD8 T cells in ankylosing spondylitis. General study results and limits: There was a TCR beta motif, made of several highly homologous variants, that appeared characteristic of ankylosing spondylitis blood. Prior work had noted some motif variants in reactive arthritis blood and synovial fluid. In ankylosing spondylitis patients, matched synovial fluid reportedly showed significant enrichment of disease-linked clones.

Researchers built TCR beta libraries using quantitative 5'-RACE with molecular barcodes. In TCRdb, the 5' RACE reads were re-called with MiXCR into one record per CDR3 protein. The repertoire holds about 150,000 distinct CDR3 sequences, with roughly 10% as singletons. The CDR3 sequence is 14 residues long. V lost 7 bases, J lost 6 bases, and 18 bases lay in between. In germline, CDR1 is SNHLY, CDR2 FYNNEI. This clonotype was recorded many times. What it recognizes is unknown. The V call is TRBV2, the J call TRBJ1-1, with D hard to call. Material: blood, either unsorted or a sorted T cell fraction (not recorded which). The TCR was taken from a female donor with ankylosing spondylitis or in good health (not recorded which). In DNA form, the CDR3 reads TGTGCCAGCACCCCATCTGGGAAGTTGGCTGAAGCTTTCTTT. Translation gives CASTPSGKLAEAFF.